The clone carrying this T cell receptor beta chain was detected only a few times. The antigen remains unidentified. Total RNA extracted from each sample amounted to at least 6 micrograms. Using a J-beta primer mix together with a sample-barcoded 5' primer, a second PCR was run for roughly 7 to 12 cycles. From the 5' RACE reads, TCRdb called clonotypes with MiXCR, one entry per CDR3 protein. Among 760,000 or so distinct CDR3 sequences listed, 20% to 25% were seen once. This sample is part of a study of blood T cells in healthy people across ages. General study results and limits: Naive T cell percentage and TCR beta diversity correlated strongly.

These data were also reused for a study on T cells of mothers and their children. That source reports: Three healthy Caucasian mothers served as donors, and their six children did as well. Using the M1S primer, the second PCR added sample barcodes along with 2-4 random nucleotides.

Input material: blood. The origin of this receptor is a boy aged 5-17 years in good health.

This CDR3 is CAISAVAGLDTQYF. CDR3 DNA: TGTGCCATCAGTGCGGTAGCGGGACTAGATACGCAGTATTTT. The gene calls are TRBV10-3 and TRBJ2-3; the match to TRBD2 covers 8 bases. This CDR3 is 14 amino acids long. In germline, CDR1 is ENHRY, CDR2 SYGVKD. After removal of 4 bases from V and 5 bases from J, the junction contained 5 bases not matched to a gene.